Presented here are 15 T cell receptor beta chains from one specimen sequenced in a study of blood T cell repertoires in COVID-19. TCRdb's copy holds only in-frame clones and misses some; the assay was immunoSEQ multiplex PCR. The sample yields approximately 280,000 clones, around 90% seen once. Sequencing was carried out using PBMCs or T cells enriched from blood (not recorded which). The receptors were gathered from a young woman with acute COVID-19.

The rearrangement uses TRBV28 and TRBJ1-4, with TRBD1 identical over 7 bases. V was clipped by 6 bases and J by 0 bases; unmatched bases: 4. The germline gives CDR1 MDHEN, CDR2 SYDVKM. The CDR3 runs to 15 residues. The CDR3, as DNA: TGTGCCAGCAGGGACAGGCAGTCAACTAATGAAAAACTGTTTTTT. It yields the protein CASRDRQSTNEKLFF.

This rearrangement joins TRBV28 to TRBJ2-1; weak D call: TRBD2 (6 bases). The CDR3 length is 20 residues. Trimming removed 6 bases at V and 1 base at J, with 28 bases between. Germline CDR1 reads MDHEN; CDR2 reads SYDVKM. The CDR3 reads CASSIFGRRITSISYNEQFF. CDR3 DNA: TGTGCCAGCAGCATATTTGGACGCCGAATAACTAGCATTTCCTACAATGAGCAGTTCTTC.

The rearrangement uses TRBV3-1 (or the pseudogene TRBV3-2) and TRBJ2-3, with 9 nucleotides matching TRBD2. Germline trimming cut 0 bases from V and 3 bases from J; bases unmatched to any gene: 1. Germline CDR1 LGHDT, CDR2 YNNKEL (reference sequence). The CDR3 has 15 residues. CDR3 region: CASSQEAGGTDTQYF. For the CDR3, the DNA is TGTGCCAGCAGCCAAGAAGCGGGGGGAACAGATACGCAGTATTTT.

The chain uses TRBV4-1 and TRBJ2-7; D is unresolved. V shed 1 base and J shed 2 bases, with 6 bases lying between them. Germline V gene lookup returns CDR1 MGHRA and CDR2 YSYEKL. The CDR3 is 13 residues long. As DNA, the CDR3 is TGCGCCAGCAGCCAAGCCCCTACCTACGAGCAGTACTTC. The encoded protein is CASSQAPTYEQYF.

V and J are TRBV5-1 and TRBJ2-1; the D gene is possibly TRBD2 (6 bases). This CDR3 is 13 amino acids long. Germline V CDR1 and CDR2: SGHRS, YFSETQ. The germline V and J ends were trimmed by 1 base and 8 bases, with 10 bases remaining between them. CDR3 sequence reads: CASSLQASDEQFF. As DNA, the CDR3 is TGCGCCAGCAGCTTGCAGGCTAGCGATGAGCAGTTCTTC.

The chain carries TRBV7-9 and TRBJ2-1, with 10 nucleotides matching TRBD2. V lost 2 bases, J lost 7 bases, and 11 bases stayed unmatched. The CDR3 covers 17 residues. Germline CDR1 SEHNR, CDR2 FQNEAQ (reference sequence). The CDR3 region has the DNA TGTGCCAGCAGCTTAAGGGCTCGGCTAGCGGGAGTAAATGAGCAGTTCTTC. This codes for CASSLRARLAGVNEQFF.

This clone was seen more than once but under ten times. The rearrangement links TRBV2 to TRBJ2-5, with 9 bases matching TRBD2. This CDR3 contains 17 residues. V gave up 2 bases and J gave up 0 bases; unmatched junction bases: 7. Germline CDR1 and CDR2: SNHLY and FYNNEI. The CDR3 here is CASSEWSSGGYQETQYF. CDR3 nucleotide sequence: TGTGCCAGCAGTGAATGGAGTAGCGGGGGCTACCAAGAGACCCAGTACTTC.

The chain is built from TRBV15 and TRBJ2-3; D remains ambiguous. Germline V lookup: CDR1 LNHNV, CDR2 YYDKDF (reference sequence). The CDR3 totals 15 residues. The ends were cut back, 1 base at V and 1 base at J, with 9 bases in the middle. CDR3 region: CATSRGGSRTDTQYF. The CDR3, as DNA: TGTGCCACCAGCAGAGGAGGTTCCCGCACAGATACGCAGTATTTT.

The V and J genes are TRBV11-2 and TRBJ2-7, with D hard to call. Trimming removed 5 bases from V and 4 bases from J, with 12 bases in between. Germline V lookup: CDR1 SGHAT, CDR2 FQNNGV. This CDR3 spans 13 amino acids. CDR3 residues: CASSPLTTYEQYF. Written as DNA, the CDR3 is TGTGCCAGCAGCCCGCTAACTACTTACGAGCAGTACTTC.

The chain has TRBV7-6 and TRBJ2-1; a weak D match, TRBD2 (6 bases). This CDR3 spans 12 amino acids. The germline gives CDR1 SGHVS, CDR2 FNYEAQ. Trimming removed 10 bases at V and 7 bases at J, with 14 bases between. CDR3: CAIRDSGNEQFF. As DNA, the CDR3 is TGTGCCATCAGAGATAGCGGTAATGAGCAGTTCTTC.

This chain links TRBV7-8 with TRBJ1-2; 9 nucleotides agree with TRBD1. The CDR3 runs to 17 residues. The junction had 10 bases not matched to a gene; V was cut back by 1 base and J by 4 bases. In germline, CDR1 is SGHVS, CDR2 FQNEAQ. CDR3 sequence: CASSLDRHTTGGYGYTF. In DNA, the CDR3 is TGTGCCAGCAGCTTAGACCGACATACGACAGGGGGCTATGGCTACACCTTC.

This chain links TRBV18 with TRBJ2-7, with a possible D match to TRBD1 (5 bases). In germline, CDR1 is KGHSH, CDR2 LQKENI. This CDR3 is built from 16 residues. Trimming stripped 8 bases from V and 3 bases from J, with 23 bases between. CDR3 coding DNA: TGTGCCAGCCGGACAAGTCCTTTTGCGGACAACTACGAGCAGTACTTC. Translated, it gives CASRTSPFADNYEQYF.

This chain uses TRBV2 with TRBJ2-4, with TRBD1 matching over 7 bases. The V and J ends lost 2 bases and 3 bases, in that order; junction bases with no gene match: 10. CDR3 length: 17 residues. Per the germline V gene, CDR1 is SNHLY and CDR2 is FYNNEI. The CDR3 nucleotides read TGTGCCAGCAGTGAATCTCTAGGGGGCGCCGGCAAAAACATTCAGTACTTC. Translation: CASSESLGGAGKNIQYF.

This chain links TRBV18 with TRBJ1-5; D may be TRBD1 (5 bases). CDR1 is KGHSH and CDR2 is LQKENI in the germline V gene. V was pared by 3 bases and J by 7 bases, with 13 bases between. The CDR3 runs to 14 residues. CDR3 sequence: CASSPPTALQPQHF. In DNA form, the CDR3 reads TGTGCCAGCTCACCCCCGACAGCTTTACAGCCCCAGCATTTT.

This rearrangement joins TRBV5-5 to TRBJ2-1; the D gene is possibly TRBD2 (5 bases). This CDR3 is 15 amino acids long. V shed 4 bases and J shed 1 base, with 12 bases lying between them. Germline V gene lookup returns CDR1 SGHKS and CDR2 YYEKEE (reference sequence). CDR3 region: CASSREGTSYNEQFF. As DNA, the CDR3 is TGTGCCAGCAGCCGAGAGGGCACTTCCTACAATGAGCAGTTCTTC.